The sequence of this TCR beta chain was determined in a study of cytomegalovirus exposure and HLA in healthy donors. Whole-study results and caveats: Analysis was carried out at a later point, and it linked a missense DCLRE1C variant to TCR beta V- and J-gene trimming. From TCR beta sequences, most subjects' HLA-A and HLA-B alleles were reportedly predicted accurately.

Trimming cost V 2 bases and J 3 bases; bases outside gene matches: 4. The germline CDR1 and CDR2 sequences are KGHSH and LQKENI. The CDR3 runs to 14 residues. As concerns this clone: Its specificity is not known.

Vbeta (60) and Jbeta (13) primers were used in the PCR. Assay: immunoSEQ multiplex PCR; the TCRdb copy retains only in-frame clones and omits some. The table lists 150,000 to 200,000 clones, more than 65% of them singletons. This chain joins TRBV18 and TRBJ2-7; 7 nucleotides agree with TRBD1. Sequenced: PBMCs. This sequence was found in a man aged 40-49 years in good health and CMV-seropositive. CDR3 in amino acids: CASSPLAGGYEQYF. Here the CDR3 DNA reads TGTGCCAGCTCACCATTGGCAGGGGGCTACGAGCAGTACTTC. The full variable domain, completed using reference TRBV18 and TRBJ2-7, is NAGVMQNPRHLVRRRGQEARLRCSPMKGHSHVYWYRQLPEEGLKFMVYLQKENIIDESGMPKERFSAEFPKEGPSILRIQQVVRGDSAAYFCASSPLAGGYEQYFGPGTRLTVT.